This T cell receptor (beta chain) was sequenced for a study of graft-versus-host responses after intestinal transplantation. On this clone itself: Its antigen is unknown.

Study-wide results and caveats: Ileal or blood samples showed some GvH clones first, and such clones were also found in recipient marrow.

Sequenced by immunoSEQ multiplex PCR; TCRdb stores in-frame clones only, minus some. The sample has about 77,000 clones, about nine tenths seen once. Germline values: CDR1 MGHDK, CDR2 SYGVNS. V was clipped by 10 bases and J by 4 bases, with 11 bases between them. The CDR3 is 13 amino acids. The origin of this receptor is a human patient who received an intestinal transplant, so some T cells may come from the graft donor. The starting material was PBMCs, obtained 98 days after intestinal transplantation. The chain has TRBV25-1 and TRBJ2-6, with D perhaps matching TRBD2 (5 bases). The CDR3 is CATSPGGANVLTF. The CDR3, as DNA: TGTGCCACCTCACCGGGGGGGGCCAACGTCCTGACTTTC.